This T cell receptor (beta chain) originates from a study of T cells after yellow fever vaccination. Looking at the study overall: Fractions with few cells were prepared using SMART-Seq v4 Ultra Low Input.

MiXCR was run by TCRdb on the 5' RACE reads, yielding one entry per CDR3 protein. The sample has approximately 610,000 distinct CDR3 sequences; about a sixth are singletons. Whole-study results and caveats: The secondary response showed a weaker magnitude and a faster peak, day 5 versus 15. Reappearing after the booster were most of the clones from primary vaccination (roughly 96% CD4, 88% CD8).

This clonotype was found a few times. Its target is not known. The V gene's germline CDR1 is MNHNS and CDR2 SASEGT. Trimming shortened V by 5 bases and J by 3 bases, and 16 bases separated the two germline ends. The CDR3 runs to 15 residues. The chain combines TRBV6-1 with TRBJ1-2; D is perhaps TRBD1 (6 bases). The sequence came from a man younger than 35 who received the YFV17D yellow fever vaccine. Sequencing used PBMCs, obtained 4 to 6 days after the first yellow fever vaccination. This chain's CDR3 is CASSLDGGGHYGYTF. The CDR3 DNA follows: TGTGCCAGCAGTCTGGACGGGGGGGGCCACTATGGCTACACCTTC.